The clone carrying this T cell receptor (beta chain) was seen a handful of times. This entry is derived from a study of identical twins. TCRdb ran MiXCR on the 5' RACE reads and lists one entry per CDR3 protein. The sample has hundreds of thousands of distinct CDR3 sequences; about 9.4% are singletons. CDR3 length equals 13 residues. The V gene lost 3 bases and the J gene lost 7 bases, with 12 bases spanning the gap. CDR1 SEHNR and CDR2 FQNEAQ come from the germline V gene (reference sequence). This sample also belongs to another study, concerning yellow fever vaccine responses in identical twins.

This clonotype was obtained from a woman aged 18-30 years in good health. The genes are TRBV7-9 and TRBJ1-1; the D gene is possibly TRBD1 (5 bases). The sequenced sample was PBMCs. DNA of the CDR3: TGTGCCAGCAGCTTGCAGGGTACTTTTGAAGCTTTCTTT. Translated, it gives CASSLQGTFEAFF.